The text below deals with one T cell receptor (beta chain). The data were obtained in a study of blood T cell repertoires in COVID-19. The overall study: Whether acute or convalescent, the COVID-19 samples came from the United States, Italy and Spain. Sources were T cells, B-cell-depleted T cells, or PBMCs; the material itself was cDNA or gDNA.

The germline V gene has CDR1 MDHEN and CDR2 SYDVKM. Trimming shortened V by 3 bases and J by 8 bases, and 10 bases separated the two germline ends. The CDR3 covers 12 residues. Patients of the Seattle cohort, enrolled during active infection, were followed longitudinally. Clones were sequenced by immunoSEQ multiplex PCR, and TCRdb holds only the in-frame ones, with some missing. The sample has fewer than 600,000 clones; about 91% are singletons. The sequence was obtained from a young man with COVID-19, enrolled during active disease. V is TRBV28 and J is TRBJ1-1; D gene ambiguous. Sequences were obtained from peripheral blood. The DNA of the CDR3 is TGTGCCAGCAGTTTTTTGTGGGCAGAAGCTTTCTTT. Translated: CASSFLWAEAFF.